The rows below give T cell receptor beta chains drawn from one sample of a study of T cell repertoires in cytomegalovirus infection. Their cognate antigens are unknown. From the reads, TCRdb called clonotypes with MiXCR, one entry per CDR3 protein. The repertoire has some 590,000 distinct CDR3 sequences, around two fifths of them found once; the top ten carry 48%. The source material was cultured PBMCs, sampled from culture after CMV antigen stimulation. The receptors shown here come from a human donor in good health (CMV status not recorded). Some clones in this sample may be carry-over from other donors' samples. Each CDR3 is given with its conserved first and last residue. Fields, in order: clone size, V gene, J gene, D gene, CDR3 DNA, CDR3 protein. D genes are given only for firm matches. Clone size, where shown, is once, few, many, or a class for clones that have expanded.

clone_size: few
v_call: TRBV7-2
j_call: TRBJ2-3
d_call: TRBD2
cdr3_nt: TGTGCCAGCAGCACCGGACTAGCGGGAGCAGATACGCAGTATTTT
cdr3_aa: CASSTGLAGADTQYF

clone_size: .
v_call: TRBV2
j_call: TRBJ2-1
d_call: TRBD2
cdr3_nt: TGTGCCAGCAGTCGTTCCGGGACTAGTTACAATGAGCAGTTCTTC
cdr3_aa: CASSRSGTSYNEQFF

clone_size: few
v_call: TRBV7-6
j_call: TRBJ2-1
d_call: .
cdr3_nt: TGTGCCAGCAGCTTAGAAGCGGTACCTTACAATGAGCAGTTCTTC
cdr3_aa: CASSLEAVPYNEQFF

clone_size: .
v_call: TRBV12-3/TRBV12-4
j_call: TRBJ2-1
d_call: .
cdr3_nt: TGTGCCAGCAGTTTGTCAGGGGGGCACAATGAGCAGTTCTTC
cdr3_aa: CASSLSGGHNEQFF

clone_size: .
v_call: TRBV19
j_call: TRBJ1-2
d_call: .
cdr3_nt: TGTGCCAGTAGTAATCTCGGGACACAACGCCTCTATGGCTACACCTTC
cdr3_aa: CASSNLGTQRLYGYTF

clone_size: .
v_call: TRBV6-5
j_call: TRBJ2-5
d_call: TRBD1
cdr3_nt: TGTGCCAGCAGAGTCGACAGGGAAGAGACCCAGTACTTC
cdr3_aa: CASRVDREETQYF

clone_size: many
v_call: TRBV7-2
j_call: TRBJ2-4
d_call: TRBD2
cdr3_nt: TGTGCCAGCAGCTACGGACTAGCGGGGGGGGGAGACAAAAACATTCAGTACTTC
cdr3_aa: CASSYGLAGGGDKNIQYF

clone_size: few
v_call: TRBV7-2
j_call: TRBJ2-1
d_call: .
cdr3_nt: TGTGCCAGCAGCCCCTACTGGGACACTGACAATGAGCAGTTCTTC
cdr3_aa: CASSPYWDTDNEQFF

clone_size: few
v_call: TRBV7-9
j_call: TRBJ2-1
d_call: .
cdr3_nt: TGTGCCAGCAGCTTCCAGACTAGTGCCGATGAGCAGTTCTTC
cdr3_aa: CASSFQTSADEQFF

clone_size: .
v_call: TRBV6-5
j_call: TRBJ2-1
d_call: .
cdr3_nt: TGTGCCAGCAGCCATACAACAGGGTGGGGTTACAATGAGCAGTTCTTC
cdr3_aa: CASSHTTGWGYNEQFF

clone_size: .
v_call: TRBV12-5
j_call: TRBJ2-5
d_call: .
cdr3_nt: TGTGCTAGTGGTCCCACCGGGACAAACCCGGCCCAGTACTTC
cdr3_aa: CASGPTGTNPAQYF

clone_size: .
v_call: TRBV7-2
j_call: TRBJ2-5
d_call: TRBD2
cdr3_nt: TGTGCCAGCAGCCAAGGTGGGACAGGGTTGGTGAGGACTAGCGGGAAAGAGACCCAGTACTTC
cdr3_aa: CASSQGGTGLVRTSGKETQYF

clone_size: .
v_call: TRBV20-1
j_call: TRBJ2-1
d_call: .
cdr3_nt: TGCAGTGCTAGAGATTGGGCAGGGGCAGGAGTTTACAATGAGCAGTTCTTC
cdr3_aa: CSARDWAGAGVYNEQFF

clone_size: .
v_call: TRBV6-1
j_call: TRBJ2-7
d_call: .
cdr3_nt: TGTGCCAGTAAATTCAGTAGAGGCTACGAGCAGTACTTC
cdr3_aa: CASKFSRGYEQYF

clone_size: .
v_call: TRBV6-8
j_call: TRBJ1-4
d_call: .
cdr3_nt: TGTGCCAGCAGCCCCCGAGGGTCCGATGAAAAACTGTTTTTT
cdr3_aa: CASSPRGSDEKLFF

clone_size: .
v_call: TRBV20-1
j_call: TRBJ2-5
d_call: TRBD2
cdr3_nt: TGCAGTGCCACATGGAGGGGAGGGGAAGAGACCCAGTACTTC
cdr3_aa: CSATWRGGEETQYF

clone_size: .
v_call: TRBV9
j_call: TRBJ2-1
d_call: .
cdr3_nt: TGTGCCAGCAGCGTAGGGGCAGTAAGCTCCTACAATGAGCAGTTCTTC
cdr3_aa: CASSVGAVSSYNEQFF

clone_size: .
v_call: TRBV20-1
j_call: TRBJ2-2
d_call: TRBD1
cdr3_nt: TGCAGTGCTAGTGGTCGGGACAGGGGAAACTCGAACACCGGGGAGCTGTTTTTT
cdr3_aa: CSASGRDRGNSNTGELFF

clone_size: .
v_call: TRBV10-3
j_call: TRBJ2-1
d_call: .
cdr3_nt: TGTGCCATCAGGGAATCTGAGGAGGGCCGCGAGCAGTTCTTC
cdr3_aa: CAIRESEEGREQFF

clone_size: .
v_call: TRBV4-1
j_call: TRBJ1-1
d_call: .
cdr3_nt: TGCGCCAGCAGCCAAGATGCATGGTTGGGGAACACTGAAGCTTTCTTT
cdr3_aa: CASSQDAWLGNTEAFF

clone_size: .
v_call: TRBV7-2
j_call: TRBJ1-5
d_call: .
cdr3_nt: TGTGCCAGCAGCGCCCCAGGTTCCGGGCAGCCCCAGCATTTT
cdr3_aa: CASSAPGSGQPQHF

clone_size: .
v_call: TRBV28
j_call: TRBJ1-1
d_call: TRBD1
cdr3_nt: TGTGCCAGCAGCCCGGGGCCGGACAGGGTGTCGAACACTGAAGCTTTCTTT
cdr3_aa: CASSPGPDRVSNTEAFF

clone_size: .
v_call: TRBV27
j_call: TRBJ1-4
d_call: TRBD1
cdr3_nt: TGTGCCAGCAGATTCCAAGCACAGGGGGAACTGTTTTTT
cdr3_aa: CASRFQAQGELFF

clone_size: .
v_call: TRBV7-2
j_call: TRBJ2-5
d_call: .
cdr3_nt: TGTGCCAGCAGCTTAGTCTTTGGAAGCGGTCAAGAGACCCAGTACTTC
cdr3_aa: CASSLVFGSGQETQYF

clone_size: .
v_call: TRBV7-6
j_call: TRBJ2-7
d_call: TRBD2
cdr3_nt: TGTGCCAGCAGCCATAGATTAGCGGGAGGCCCCTTCCCCGCCGAGCAGTACTTC
cdr3_aa: CASSHRLAGGPFPAEQYF

clone_size: .
v_call: TRBV10-3
j_call: TRBJ1-4
d_call: .
cdr3_nt: TGTGCCATCAGTGTCAGGGCCATTGGACGTGGTGAAAAACTGTTTTTT
cdr3_aa: CAISVRAIGRGEKLFF

clone_size: few
v_call: TRBV7-6
j_call: TRBJ2-7
d_call: .
cdr3_nt: TGTGCCAGCAGCCCGATGGGTGGCGAGCAGTACTTC
cdr3_aa: CASSPMGGEQYF

clone_size: .
v_call: TRBV4-1
j_call: TRBJ2-6
d_call: TRBD1
cdr3_nt: TGTGCCAGCAGCCCCCGGGACAGGGACTTCTCTGGGGCCAACGTCCTGACTTTC
cdr3_aa: CASSPRDRDFSGANVLTF

clone_size: .
v_call: TRBV4-1
j_call: TRBJ2-1
d_call: .
cdr3_nt: TGCGCCAGCAGCCAAGTCCCTGTAGCTAGCGTCCGCCTGAGCTCCTACAATGAGCAGTTCTTC
cdr3_aa: CASSQVPVASVRLSSYNEQFF

clone_size: .
v_call: TRBV7-2
j_call: TRBJ1-2
d_call: .
cdr3_nt: TGTGCCAGCAGCTTTAGTATCAGCGGCTATGGCTACACCTTC
cdr3_aa: CASSFSISGYGYTF

clone_size: few
v_call: TRBV6-2/TRBV6-3
j_call: TRBJ2-2
d_call: TRBD2
cdr3_nt: TGTGCCAGCAGAGGGACTAGAGAGTTCACCGGGGAGCTGTTTTTT
cdr3_aa: CASRGTREFTGELFF

clone_size: .
v_call: TRBV7-2
j_call: TRBJ2-4
d_call: .
cdr3_nt: TGTGCCAGCAGCTCCAATAGCGGCCAAGGCATTCAGTACTTC
cdr3_aa: CASSSNSGQGIQYF

clone_size: .
v_call: TRBV20-1
j_call: TRBJ2-7
d_call: .
cdr3_nt: TGCAGTGCCGGACAATCCTACGAGCAGTACTTC
cdr3_aa: CSAGQSYEQYF

clone_size: .
v_call: TRBV7-2
j_call: TRBJ2-1
d_call: .
cdr3_nt: TGTGCCAGCAGCTTAGTTAGGTCGGGCAATGAGCAGTTCTTC
cdr3_aa: CASSLVRSGNEQFF

clone_size: many
v_call: TRBV12-3/TRBV12-4
j_call: TRBJ2-3
d_call: .
cdr3_nt: TGTGCCAGCAGCTTGGGGGACACAGATACGCAGTATTTT
cdr3_aa: CASSLGDTDTQYF

clone_size: few
v_call: TRBV4-1
j_call: TRBJ2-3
d_call: .
cdr3_nt: TGCGCCAGCAGCCAAAGTGTGGATACGCAGTATTTT
cdr3_aa: CASSQSVDTQYF

clone_size: .
v_call: TRBV7-2
j_call: TRBJ1-1
d_call: .
cdr3_nt: TGTGCCAGCGGCTCTCGGGACGTAGCTTTCTTT
cdr3_aa: CASGSRDVAFF

clone_size: .
v_call: TRBV12-3/TRBV12-4
j_call: TRBJ2-5
d_call: .
cdr3_nt: TGTGCCAGCAGTTACAGAGGCTACCCCGGGGAGACCCAGTACTTC
cdr3_aa: CASSYRGYPGETQYF

clone_size: many
v_call: TRBV7-2
j_call: TRBJ2-1
d_call: .
cdr3_nt: TGTGCCAGCAGCTTTAGACAGAGCTCCTACAATGAGCAGTTCTTC
cdr3_aa: CASSFRQSSYNEQFF

clone_size: few
v_call: TRBV19
j_call: TRBJ2-7
d_call: TRBD2
cdr3_nt: TGTGCCAGTAGTCGGACTAGCGGGAGGCTTGAGCAGTACTTC
cdr3_aa: CASSRTSGRLEQYF

clone_size: few
v_call: TRBV5-1
j_call: TRBJ2-7
d_call: TRBD2
cdr3_nt: TGCGCCAGCAGCTTGCGGACTAGCGGGGGGGCCGAGCAGTACTTC
cdr3_aa: CASSLRTSGGAEQYF

clone_size: few
v_call: TRBV6-6
j_call: TRBJ1-2
d_call: .
cdr3_nt: TGTGCCAGCTCGGACGGGGGATTGATCGGCTACACCTTC
cdr3_aa: CASSDGGLIGYTF

clone_size: .
v_call: TRBV4-3
j_call: TRBJ2-2
d_call: .
cdr3_nt: TGCGCCAGCAGCCAAGGTGGATCAGGGCTTACCGGGGAGCTGTTTTTT
cdr3_aa: CASSQGGSGLTGELFF

clone_size: .
v_call: TRBV4-1
j_call: TRBJ2-3
d_call: .
cdr3_nt: TGCGCCAGCAGTATGGAGGGCGCAGAAGGTCCAGATACGCAGTATTTT
cdr3_aa: CASSMEGAEGPDTQYF

clone_size: .
v_call: TRBV12-5
j_call: TRBJ2-1
d_call: .
cdr3_nt: TGTGCTAGTGGTTTGAGTGGCGGCTCGAATGAGCAGTTCTTC
cdr3_aa: CASGLSGGSNEQFF

clone_size: .
v_call: TRBV10-3
j_call: TRBJ2-3
d_call: .
cdr3_nt: TGTGCCATCAGTGATAAGCAAGATACGCAGTATTTT
cdr3_aa: CAISDKQDTQYF

clone_size: few
v_call: TRBV11-2
j_call: TRBJ1-6
d_call: .
cdr3_nt: TGTGCCAGCGGGTTGGCATCTAATTCACCCCTCCACTTT
cdr3_aa: CASGLASNSPLHF

clone_size: few
v_call: TRBV7-2
j_call: TRBJ2-3
d_call: .
cdr3_nt: TGTGCCAGCAGCTTATTGGGCTACCCGGCAGATACGCAGTATTTT
cdr3_aa: CASSLLGYPADTQYF

clone_size: .
v_call: TRBV4-1
j_call: TRBJ2-4
d_call: TRBD1
cdr3_nt: TGCGCCAGCAGCCACCTCCAGGGACAGGGGTTCATTCAGTACTTC
cdr3_aa: CASSHLQGQGFIQYF

clone_size: few
v_call: TRBV5-1
j_call: TRBJ2-7
d_call: .
cdr3_nt: TGCGCCAGCAGCTTGTCTCGCGGAGGACGTTTGGAGCAGTACTTC
cdr3_aa: CASSLSRGGRLEQYF